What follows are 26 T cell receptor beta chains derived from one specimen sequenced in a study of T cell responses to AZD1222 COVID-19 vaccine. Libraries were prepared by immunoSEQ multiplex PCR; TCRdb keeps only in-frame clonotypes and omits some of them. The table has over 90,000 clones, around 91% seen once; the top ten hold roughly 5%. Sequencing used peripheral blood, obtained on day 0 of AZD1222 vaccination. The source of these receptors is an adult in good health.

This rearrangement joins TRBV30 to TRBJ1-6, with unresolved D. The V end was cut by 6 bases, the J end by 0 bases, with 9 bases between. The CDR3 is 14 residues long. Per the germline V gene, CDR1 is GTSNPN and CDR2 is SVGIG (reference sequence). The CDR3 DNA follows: TGTGCCTGCGCACAGAGCTCCTATAATTCACCCCTCCACTTT. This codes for CACAQSSYNSPLHF.

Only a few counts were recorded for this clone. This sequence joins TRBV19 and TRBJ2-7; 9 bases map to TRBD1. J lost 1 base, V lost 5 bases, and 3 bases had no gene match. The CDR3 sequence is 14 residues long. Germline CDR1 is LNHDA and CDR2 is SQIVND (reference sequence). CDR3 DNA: TGTGCCAGTAGTGGGACAGGGTGGTCCTACGAGCAGTACTTC. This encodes CASSGTGWSYEQYF.

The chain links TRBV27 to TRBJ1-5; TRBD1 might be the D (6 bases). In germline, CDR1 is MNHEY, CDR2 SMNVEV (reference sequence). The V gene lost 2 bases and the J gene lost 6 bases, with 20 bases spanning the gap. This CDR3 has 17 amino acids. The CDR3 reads CASSLRGTSVSPQPQHF. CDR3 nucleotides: TGTGCCAGCAGTTTAAGGGGGACATCCGTATCACCTCAGCCCCAGCATTTT.

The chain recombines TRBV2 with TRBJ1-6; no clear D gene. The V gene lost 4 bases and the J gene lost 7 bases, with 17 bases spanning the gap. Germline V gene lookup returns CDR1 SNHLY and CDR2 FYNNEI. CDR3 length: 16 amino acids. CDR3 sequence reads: CASSGGQAARNSPLHF. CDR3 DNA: TGTGCCAGCAGTGGAGGGCAGGCCGCAAGAAATTCACCCCTCCACTTT.

The chain's CDR3 is CASSWPLRTGNYEQYF. As DNA, the CDR3 is TGCGCCAGCAGCTGGCCCCTTCGGACGGGGAACTACGAGCAGTACTTC. The chain links TRBV5-1 to TRBJ2-7, with D possibly TRBD2 on 5 matching bases. There are 16 residues in the CDR3. V was cut by 3 bases and J by 3 bases, with 19 bases left in between. Germline CDR1 SGHRS, CDR2 YFSETQ.

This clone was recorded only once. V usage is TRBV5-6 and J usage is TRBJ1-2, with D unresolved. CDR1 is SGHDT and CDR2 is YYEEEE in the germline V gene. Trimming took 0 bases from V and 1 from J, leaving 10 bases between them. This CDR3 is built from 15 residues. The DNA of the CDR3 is TGTGCCAGCAGCTTGGCGGGGAACCTTAACTATGGCTACACCTTC. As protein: CASSLAGNLNYGYTF.

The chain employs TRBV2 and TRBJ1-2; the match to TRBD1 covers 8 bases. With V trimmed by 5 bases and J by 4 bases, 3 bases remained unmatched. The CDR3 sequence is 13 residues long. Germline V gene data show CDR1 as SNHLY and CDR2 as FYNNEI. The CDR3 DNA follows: TGTGCCAGCAGTTCAGGACAGGGCTATGGCTACACCTTC. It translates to CASSSGQGYGYTF.

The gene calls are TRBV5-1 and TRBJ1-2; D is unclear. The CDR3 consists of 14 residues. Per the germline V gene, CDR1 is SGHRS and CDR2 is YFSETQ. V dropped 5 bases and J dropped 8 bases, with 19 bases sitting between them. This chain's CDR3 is CASSLESQVGGYTF. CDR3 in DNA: TGCGCCAGCAGTCTGGAAAGCCAGGTCGGCGGCTACACCTTC.

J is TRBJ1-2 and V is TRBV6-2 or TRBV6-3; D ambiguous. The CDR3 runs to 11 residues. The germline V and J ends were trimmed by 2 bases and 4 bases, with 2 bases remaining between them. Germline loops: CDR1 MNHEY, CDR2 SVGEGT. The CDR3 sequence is CASSYAYGYTF. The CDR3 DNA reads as TGTGCCAGCAGTTACGCCTATGGCTACACCTTC.

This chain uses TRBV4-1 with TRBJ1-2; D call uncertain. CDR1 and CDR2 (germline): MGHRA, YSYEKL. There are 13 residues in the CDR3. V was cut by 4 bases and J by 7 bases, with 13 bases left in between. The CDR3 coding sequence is TGCGCCAGCAGCCCCTCACCCGCCCCTGGCTACACCTTC. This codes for CASSPSPAPGYTF.

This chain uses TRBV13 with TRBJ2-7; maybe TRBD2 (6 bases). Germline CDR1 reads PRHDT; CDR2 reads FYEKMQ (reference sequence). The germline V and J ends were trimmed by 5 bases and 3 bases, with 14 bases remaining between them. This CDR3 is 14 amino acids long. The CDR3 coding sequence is TGTGCCAGCAGCGCGACTAGAAGGATCTACGAGCAGTACTTC. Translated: CASSATRRIYEQYF.

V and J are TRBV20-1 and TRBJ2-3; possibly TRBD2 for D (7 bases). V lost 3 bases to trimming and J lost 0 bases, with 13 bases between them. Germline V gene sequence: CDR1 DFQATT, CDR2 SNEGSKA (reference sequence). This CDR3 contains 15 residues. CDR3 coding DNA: TGCAGTGCTAGTCGTGCGGGGGCGAGCACAGATACGCAGTATTTT. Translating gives CSASRAGASTDTQYF.

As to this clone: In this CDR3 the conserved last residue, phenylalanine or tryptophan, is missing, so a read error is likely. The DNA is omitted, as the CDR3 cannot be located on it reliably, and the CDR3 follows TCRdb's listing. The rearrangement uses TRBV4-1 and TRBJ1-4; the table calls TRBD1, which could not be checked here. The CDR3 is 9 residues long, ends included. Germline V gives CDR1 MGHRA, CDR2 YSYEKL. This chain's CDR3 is CASSQESGL.

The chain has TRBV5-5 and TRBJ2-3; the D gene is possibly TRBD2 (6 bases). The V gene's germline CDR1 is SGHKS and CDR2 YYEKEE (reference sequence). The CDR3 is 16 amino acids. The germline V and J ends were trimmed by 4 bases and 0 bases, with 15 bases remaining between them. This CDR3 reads CASSQTVRDSTDTQYF. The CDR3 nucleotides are TGTGCCAGCAGCCAGACCGTGCGGGACAGCACAGATACGCAGTATTTT.

Here the CDR3 DNA reads TGTGCCAGCAGCGTAACGGACAGCAATTCACCCCTCCACTTT. Translation: CASSVTDSNSPLHF. The chain carries TRBV9 and TRBJ1-6, with D maybe TRBD1 (6 bases). Germline V gene lookup returns CDR1 SGDLS and CDR2 YYNGEE. V dropped 1 base and J dropped 7 bases, with 9 bases sitting between them. The length of the CDR3 is 14 residues.

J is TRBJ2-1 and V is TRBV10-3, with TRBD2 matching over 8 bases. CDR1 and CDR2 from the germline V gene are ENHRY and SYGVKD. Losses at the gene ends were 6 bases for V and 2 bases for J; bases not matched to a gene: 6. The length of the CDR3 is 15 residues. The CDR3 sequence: CAIRASGGAYNEQFF. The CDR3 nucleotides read TGTGCCATCAGAGCCTCGGGGGGGGCCTACAATGAGCAGTTCTTC.

DNA for the CDR3: TGTGCCATCAGTAGGGACAGGGGCTATGGCTACACCTTC. It is translated as CAISRDRGYGYTF. The chain recombines TRBV10-3 with TRBJ1-2; 10 bases are a match to TRBD1. Germline loops: CDR1 ENHRY, CDR2 SYGVKD. The CDR3 is 13 amino acids. V shed 5 bases, J shed 4 bases, and the junction held 1 base outside the gene matches.

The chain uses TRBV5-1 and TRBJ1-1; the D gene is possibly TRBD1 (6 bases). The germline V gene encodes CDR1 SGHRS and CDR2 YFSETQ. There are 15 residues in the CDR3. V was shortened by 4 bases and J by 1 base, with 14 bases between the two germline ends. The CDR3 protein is CASSGQGPGNTEAFF. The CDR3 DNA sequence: TGCGCCAGCAGCGGGCAGGGGCCAGGGAACACTGAAGCTTTCTTT.

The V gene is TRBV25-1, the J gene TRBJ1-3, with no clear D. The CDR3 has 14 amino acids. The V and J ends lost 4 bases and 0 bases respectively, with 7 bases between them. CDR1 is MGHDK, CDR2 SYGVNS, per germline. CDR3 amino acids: CASSAASSGNTIYF. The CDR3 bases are TGTGCCAGCAGTGCGGCCAGCTCTGGAAACACCATATATTTT.

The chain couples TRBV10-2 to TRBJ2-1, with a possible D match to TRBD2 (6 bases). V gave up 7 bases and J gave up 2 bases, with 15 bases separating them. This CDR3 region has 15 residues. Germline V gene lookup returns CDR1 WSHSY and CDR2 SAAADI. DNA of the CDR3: TGCGCCAGCACCCCCGGGACTCCCACCTACAATGAGCAGTTCTTC. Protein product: CASTPGTPTYNEQFF.

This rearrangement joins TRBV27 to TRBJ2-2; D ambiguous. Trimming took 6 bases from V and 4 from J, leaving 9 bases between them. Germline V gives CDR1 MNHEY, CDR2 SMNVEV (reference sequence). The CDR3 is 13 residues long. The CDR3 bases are TGTGCCAGCAGCTTGCCGGGCACCGGGGAGCTGTTTTTT. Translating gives CASSLPGTGELFF.

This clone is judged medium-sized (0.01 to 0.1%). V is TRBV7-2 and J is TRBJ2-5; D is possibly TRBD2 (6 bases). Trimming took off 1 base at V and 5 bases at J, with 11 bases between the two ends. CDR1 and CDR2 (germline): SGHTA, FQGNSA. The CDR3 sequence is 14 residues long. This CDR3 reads CASSLGGLRETQYF. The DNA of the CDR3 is TGTGCCAGCAGCTTAGGCGGACTACGGGAGACCCAGTACTTC.

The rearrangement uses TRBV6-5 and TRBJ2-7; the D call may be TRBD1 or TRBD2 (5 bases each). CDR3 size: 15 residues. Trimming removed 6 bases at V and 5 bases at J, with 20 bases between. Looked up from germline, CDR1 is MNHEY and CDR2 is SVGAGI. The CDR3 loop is CASRLTEGPFDEQYF. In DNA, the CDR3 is TGTGCCAGCAGGTTGACAGAGGGGCCTTTCGACGAGCAGTACTTC.

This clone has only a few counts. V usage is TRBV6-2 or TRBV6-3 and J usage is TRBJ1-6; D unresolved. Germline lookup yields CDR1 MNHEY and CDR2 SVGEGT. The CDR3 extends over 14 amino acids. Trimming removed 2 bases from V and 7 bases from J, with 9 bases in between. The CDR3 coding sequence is TGTGCCAGCAGTTACGGACCTACGAATTCACCCCTCCACTTT. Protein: CASSYGPTNSPLHF.

DNA of the CDR3: TGTGCCAGCAGTTACTCGAGGGGGTCCGAGCAGTACTTC. This codes for CASSYSRGSEQYF. The chain is built from TRBV6-5 and TRBJ2-7; tentatively, D is TRBD1 (6 bases). V was shortened by 0 bases and J by 6 bases, with 9 bases between the two germline ends. The CDR3 runs to 13 residues. Germline V gene data show CDR1 as MNHEY and CDR2 as SVGAGI.

The CDR3 sequence: CAISELGNTGELFF. The CDR3 bases are TGTGCCATCAGTGAGTTAGGAAATACCGGGGAGCTGTTTTTT. The V call is TRBV10-3, the J call TRBJ2-2; D call uncertain. The V gene's germline CDR1 is ENHRY and CDR2 SYGVKD. The CDR3 has 14 amino acids. The V gene lost 1 base and the J gene lost 5 bases, with 8 bases spanning the gap.